Reported below is one TCR beta chain. Its antigen is still unknown. V gave up 5 bases and J gave up 3 bases; unmatched junction bases: 13. CDR1 is SGHAT and CDR2 is FQNNGV in the germline V gene. The CDR3 contains 16 residues. This table comes from immunoSEQ multiplex PCR, and its TCRdb copy is limited to in-frame clones, with some not included. The top ten hold roughly 1.6% of the sample, which has about 70,000 clones, approximately 95% seen once. This sample is part of a study of cytomegalovirus exposure and HLA in healthy donors. Overall study context: The platform used for the roughly 130 validation repertoires matched that of the approximately 710 first-cohort repertoires, a later analysis reported. Study-level points and caveats: First-cohort TCR clusters were later found to tend to co-occur in the approximately 120 validation repertoires. Among TCR sequences, most were rare, though some public TCRs appeared in many donors. In vitro confirmation showed three CMV-associated chains to be CMV antigen specific.

Sequenced: PBMCs. The chain carries TRBV11-2 and TRBJ2-7; TRBD2 aligns across 7 bases. The TCR comes from a man aged 18 to 30 in good health and CMV-seropositive. CDR3 sequence: CASSPLSRAGDYEQYF. Here the CDR3 DNA reads TGTGCCAGCAGCCCCCTCTCCCGGGCGGGAGACTACGAGCAGTACTTC.